This entry lists 29 T cell receptor beta chains sequenced from one sample in a study of blood T cell repertoires in COVID-19. TCRdb keeps only in-frame clones here, not all; method: immunoSEQ multiplex PCR. The data hold about 270,000 clones, with around 89% observed a single time. Sequenced input: PBMCs or T cells enriched from blood (not recorded which). Source of these receptors: a woman in her 30s with acute COVID-19.

The chain combines TRBV7-9 with TRBJ2-1; 7 nucleotides align to TRBD2. Germline loops: CDR1 SEHNR, CDR2 FQNEAQ (reference sequence). Trimming removed 5 bases from V and 4 bases from J; junction bases left unmatched: 11. This CDR3 is 16 amino acids long. The CDR3 sequence is CASSPEFLADYNEQFF. In DNA form, the CDR3 reads TGTGCCAGCAGCCCGGAGTTTCTAGCGGATTACAATGAGCAGTTCTTC.

The rearrangement links TRBV11-2 to TRBJ2-5, with 8 bases identical to TRBD1. The V segment lost 6 bases and the J segment 5 bases; nucleotides outside the gene matches: 5. CDR1 and CDR2 from the germline V gene are SGHAT and FQNNGV. This CDR3 has 13 residues. CDR3 nucleotides: TGTGCCAGCAGTTCCAGGGGGCTGGAGACCCAGTACTTC. Protein product: CASSSRGLETQYF.

The chain recombines TRBV9 with TRBJ2-1; 8 nucleotides align to TRBD1. The CDR3 runs to 16 residues. The J segment lost 4 bases and the V segment lost 0 bases, leaving 6 bases of the junction unmatched. CDR1 is SGDLS, CDR2 YYNGEE, per germline. The CDR3 spells CASSVGAGGLYNEQFF. CDR3 sequence (DNA): TGTGCCAGCAGCGTAGGGGCAGGGGGCCTTTACAATGAGCAGTTCTTC. Drawing the rest from reference TRBV9 and TRBJ2-1, the complete variable domain is DSGVTQTPKHLITATGQRVTLRCSPRSGDLSVYWYQQSLDQGLQFLIQYYNGEERAKGNILERFSAQQFPDLHSELNLSSLELGDSALYFCASSVGAGGLYNEQFFGPGTRLTVL.

The V and J genes are TRBV9 and TRBJ2-1; possible D gene TRBD2, 7 bases. This CDR3 is built from 17 residues. Germline V gene sequence: CDR1 SGDLS, CDR2 YYNGEE. Between the trimmed V and J ends, which lost 1 base and 0 bases, there was a span of 14 bases. The CDR3 here is CASSVLGGRGSYNEQFF. The DNA for the CDR3 is TGTGCCAGCAGCGTATTAGGGGGGAGGGGCTCCTACAATGAGCAGTTCTTC.

The CDR3 nucleotides read TGTGCCAGCTCAACGACAGGGGGCGCTACGGATTCTGCTGGCTACACCTTC. This sequence encodes CASSTTGGATDSAGYTF. The chain has TRBV18 and TRBJ1-2, with 10 bases matching TRBD1. With V trimmed by 5 bases and J by 7 bases, 16 bases remained unmatched. The germline CDR1 and CDR2 sequences are KGHSH and LQKENI. This CDR3 has 17 residues.

This CDR3 is CASSPLAGGPTDTQYF. In DNA form, the CDR3 reads TGCGCCAGCAGCCCATTAGCGGGAGGACCCACAGATACGCAGTATTTT. V is TRBV5-1 and J is TRBJ2-3; TRBD2 matches at 10 bases. There are 16 residues in the CDR3. CDR1 SGHRS and CDR2 YFSETQ come from the germline V gene. The V gene end was trimmed by 4 bases and the J gene end by 2 bases; junction bases not matched to a gene: 7.

V gene TRBV10-3 combines with J gene TRBJ2-1, with 8 bases identical to TRBD2. The V gene's germline CDR1 is ENHRY and CDR2 SYGVKD. Germline trimming cut 3 bases from V and 10 bases from J; bases unmatched to any gene: 8. This CDR3 is built from 14 residues. DNA of the CDR3: TGTGCCATCAGTGATACAGCGGGAGCGCGAGAGCAGTTCTTC. It is translated as CAISDTAGAREQFF.

The gene calls are TRBV5-1 and TRBJ2-2; 14 nucleotides line up with TRBD2. This CDR3 spans 18 amino acids. Germline loops: CDR1 SGHRS, CDR2 YFSETQ. Losses at the gene ends were 1 base for V and 5 bases for J; bases not matched to a gene: 7. CDR3 DNA sequence: TGCGCCAGCAGCTTGACCCCCGGGACTAGCGGGAGTACCGGGGAGCTGTTTTTT. This encodes CASSLTPGTSGSTGELFF.

The gene calls are TRBV24-1 and TRBJ2-2, with 8 bases aligning to TRBD2. Germline CDR1 reads KGHDR; CDR2 reads SFDVKD. With 4 bases clipped from V and 5 bases from J, the junction kept 11 bases outside the gene matches. This CDR3 spans 17 amino acids. DNA of the CDR3: TGTGCCACCAGTGACCCATTGCCCGGGAGGGCTACCGGGGAGCTGTTTTTT. Protein sequence: CATSDPLPGRATGELFF.

The CDR3 DNA follows: TGTGCCAGCAGTACGGGACAGCAAACCGGGGAGCTGTTTTTT. It is translated as CASSTGQQTGELFF. The chain links TRBV27 to TRBJ2-2, with TRBD1 matching 7 bases. The CDR3 spans 14 residues. The V gene's germline CDR1 is MNHEY and CDR2 SMNVEV (reference sequence). The ends lost 5 bases at V and 5 bases at J; junction bases unmatched: 5.

This chain joins TRBV9 and TRBJ2-2; 7 bases match TRBD2. The CDR3 runs 14 residues. The germline CDR1 and CDR2 sequences are SGDLS and YYNGEE. V trimming: 6 bases; J trimming: 4 bases; junction bases outside the gene matches: 6. The CDR3 sequence is CASTWRESTGELFF. The CDR3 DNA reads TGTGCCAGCACCTGGCGGGAGAGCACCGGGGAGCTGTTTTTT. The variable domain in full, completed from reference TRBV9 and TRBJ2-2, reads DSGVTQTPKHLITATGQRVTLRCSPRSGDLSVYWYQQSLDQGLQFLIQYYNGEERAKGNILERFSAQQFPDLHSELNLSSLELGDSALYFCASTWRESTGELFFGEGSRLTVL.

The chain has TRBV29-1 and TRBJ1-1; D is undetermined. There are 13 residues in the CDR3. Trimming pared 1 base from V and 0 bases from J, leaving 6 bases between. The germline CDR1 and CDR2 sequences are SQVTM and ANQGSEA. CDR3 region: CSVEGSVNTEAFF. CDR3 sequence (DNA): TGCAGCGTTGAAGGTTCCGTGAACACTGAAGCTTTCTTT.

The V and J genes are TRBV19 and TRBJ1-2; TRBD1 aligns across 8 bases. V lost 5 bases, J lost 4 bases, and 6 bases stayed unmatched. The CDR3 spans 14 residues. The germline CDR1 and CDR2 sequences are LNHDA and SQIVND (reference sequence). The CDR3 sequence is CASSVSDRGYGYTF. For the CDR3, the DNA is TGTGCCAGTAGTGTCTCAGACAGGGGCTATGGCTACACCTTC.

V usage is TRBV6-5 and J usage is TRBJ1-5; 10 bases align to TRBD1. CDR1 and CDR2 (germline): MNHEY, SVGAGI. CDR3 length equals 13 residues. With 6 bases clipped from V and 6 bases from J, the junction kept 2 bases outside the gene matches. The CDR3 sequence: CASRRTGGQPQHF. The CDR3 coding sequence is TGTGCCAGCAGACGGACAGGGGGTCAGCCCCAGCATTTT.

This chain connects TRBV7-4 to TRBJ1-6, with 9 bases identical to TRBD1. The germline gives CDR1 SGHVT, CDR2 SQSDAQ. The length of the CDR3 is 14 residues. Germline trimming cut 6 bases from V and 15 bases from J; bases unmatched to any gene: 12. DNA of the CDR3: TGTGCCAGCAGAAAGGACAGGGGCCGCGGGCTCCTCCACTTT. As protein: CASRKDRGRGLLHF.

CDR3 protein: CASSWPQGGGANVLTF. The CDR3 nucleotides are TGTGCCAGCAGCTGGCCCCAGGGCGGTGGGGCCAACGTCCTGACTTTC. This chain joins TRBV7-8 and TRBJ2-6; TRBD1 is a possible D gene (5 bases). Trimming cost V 4 bases and J 3 bases, with 13 bases left between them. This CDR3 comprises 16 residues. Germline V gene sequence: CDR1 SGHVS, CDR2 FQNEAQ. Full variable domain (rest looked up from reference TRBV7-8 and TRBJ2-6): GAGVSQSPRYKVAKRGQDVALRCDPISGHVSLFWYQQALGQGPEFLTYFQNEAQLDKSGLPSDRFFAERPEGSVSTLKIQRTQQEDSAVYLCASSWPQGGGANVLTFGAGSRLTVL.

This chain joins TRBV2 and TRBJ1-6; 7 bases fit TRBD1. This CDR3 is built from 16 residues. Per the germline V gene, CDR1 is SNHLY and CDR2 is FYNNEI. V dropped 7 bases and J dropped 5; count of bases not matched to a gene: 11. For the CDR3, the DNA is TGTGCCAGCAACCAACAGGGGCGACTAAATAATTCACCCCTCCACTTT. Translation: CASNQQGRLNNSPLHF.

In its sample, this clone was seen once. This CDR3 reads CASSATGTEGNTIYF. CDR3 bases: TGTGCCAGCAGCGCTACAGGGACGGAAGGAAACACCATATATTTT. The chain employs TRBV9 and TRBJ1-3; maybe TRBD1 (6 bases). Germline V gene lookup returns CDR1 SGDLS and CDR2 YYNGEE. CDR3 size: 15 residues. V was pared by 3 bases and J by 4 bases, with 14 bases between.

The chain uses TRBV28 and TRBJ2-7; TRBD2 is a possible D gene (5 bases). Trimming removed 7 bases at V and 5 bases at J, with 18 bases between. From germline, CDR1 is MDHEN and CDR2 SYDVKM. The CDR3 covers 14 residues. The CDR3 loop reads CASTQDAVRDEQYF. The CDR3 nucleotides read TGTGCCAGCACCCAGGACGCGGTGAGGGACGAGCAGTACTTC.

The V call is TRBV19, the J call TRBJ2-7; TRBD1 matches 9 bases. The CDR3 extends over 13 amino acids. V shed 4 bases and J 3 bases; nucleotides not matched to a gene: 1. Germline V gives CDR1 LNHDA, CDR2 SQIVND (reference sequence). The CDR3 DNA sequence: TGTGCCAGTAGTACGGGACAGGGCTACGAGCAGTACTTC. It is translated as CASSTGQGYEQYF.

The V gene is TRBV7-9, the J gene TRBJ1-1; D is perhaps TRBD1 (6 bases). Per germline, CDR1 SEHNR and CDR2 FQNEAQ (reference sequence). The CDR3 loop spans 14 amino acids. V lost 3 bases to trimming and J lost 4 bases, with 12 bases between them. The CDR3 sequence: CASSLITGTTEAFF. DNA of the CDR3: TGTGCCAGCAGCTTGATAACAGGGACCACTGAAGCTTTCTTT.

This chain uses TRBV3-1 (or the pseudogene TRBV3-2) with TRBJ2-2, with 7 bases matching TRBD2. V gave up 4 bases and J gave up 4 bases; unmatched junction bases: 12. The CDR3 is made up of 17 amino acids. CDR1 and CDR2 from the germline V gene are LGHDT and YNNKEL (reference sequence). This CDR3 is CASSRAGGTMGTGELFF. The CDR3 DNA reads as TGTGCCAGCAGCCGGGCCGGAGGGACTATGGGCACCGGGGAGCTGTTTTTT.

The gene calls are TRBV27 and TRBJ2-2; perhaps TRBD2 as D (5 bases). Germline V gene data show CDR1 as MNHEY and CDR2 as SMNVEV (reference sequence). V lost 7 bases to trimming and J lost 1 base, with 10 bases between them. This CDR3 comprises 14 residues. CDR3 nucleotide sequence: TGTGCCAGCAAGGAGGAGATGAACACCGGGGAGCTGTTTTTT. Encoded protein: CASKEEMNTGELFF.

The rearrangement links TRBV5-1 to TRBJ2-7; D ambiguous. The CDR3 has 14 residues. Trimming stripped 2 bases from V and 3 bases from J, with 12 bases between. CDR1 and CDR2 from the germline V gene are SGHRS and YFSETQ. The CDR3 loop is CASSFKLENYEQYF. In nucleotides, the CDR3 is TGCGCCAGCAGCTTTAAGTTAGAGAACTACGAGCAGTACTTC.

The chain links TRBV6-5 to TRBJ2-3; 11 nucleotides line up with TRBD2. This CDR3 is 15 amino acids long. V was clipped by 6 bases and J by 6 bases; unmatched bases: 8. The V gene's germline CDR1 is MNHEY and CDR2 SVGAGI. The CDR3 is CASRRLAGGGDTQYF. The CDR3 region has the DNA TGTGCCAGCAGGAGGCTAGCGGGGGGAGGGGATACGCAGTATTTT.

The chain carries TRBV2 and TRBJ2-3, with 11 bases matching TRBD2. V dropped 2 bases and J dropped 4; count of bases not matched to a gene: 5. The CDR3 is 16 amino acids. Germline lookup yields CDR1 SNHLY and CDR2 FYNNEI. CDR3 coding DNA: TGTGCCAGCAGTGAAATAGCGGGAGGGCCCCCAGATACGCAGTATTTT. Amino acid sequence: CASSEIAGGPPDTQYF.

This clone showed up many times. V usage is TRBV19 and J usage is TRBJ1-1; D is undetermined. The CDR3 totals 13 residues. Germline V gives CDR1 LNHDA, CDR2 SQIVND (reference sequence). Trimming took off 7 bases at V and 6 bases at J, with 15 bases between the two ends. The CDR3 bases are TGTGCCAGTATAAAGACCGGAGGGTCTGAAGCTTTCTTT. Protein sequence: CASIKTGGSEAFF.

The chain joins TRBV5-4 to TRBJ1-2; 9 bases align to TRBD1. Germline CDR1 is SGHNT and CDR2 is YYREEE (reference sequence). The CDR3 has 15 amino acids. Losses at the gene ends were 3 bases for V and 2 bases for J; bases not matched to a gene: 5. CDR3: CASSSRTGENYGYTF. The CDR3 DNA sequence: TGTGCCAGCAGCTCCCGGACAGGGGAGAACTATGGCTACACCTTC. The whole variable domain, filled in from reference TRBV5-4 and TRBJ1-2, reads ETGVTQSPTHLIKTRGQQVTLRCSSQSGHNTVSWYQQALGQGPQFIFQYYREEENGRGNFPPRFSGLQFPNYSSELNVNALELDDSALYLCASSSRTGENYGYTFGSGTRLTVV.

The chain uses TRBV7-2 and TRBJ2-2; possible D gene TRBD2, 6 bases. Trimming took off 1 base at V and 1 base at J, with 10 bases between the two ends. Germline-derived CDR1 and CDR2 are SGHTA and FQGNSA. The length of the CDR3 is 16 residues. Here the CDR3 DNA reads TGTGCCAGCAGCTTAGAAGCGGGCCTGAACACCGGGGAGCTGTTTTTT. This gives the protein CASSLEAGLNTGELFF.